A single sample gave rise to the 17 T cell receptor beta chains below, sequenced in a study of blood T cell repertoires in COVID-19. The repertoire was sequenced with immunoSEQ multiplex PCR; TCRdb's copy has only in-frame clones and lacks some. The table includes approximately 100,000 clones, less than 85% detected once. The sequencing input was peripheral blood. Receptor source: an elderly man with acute or convalescent COVID-19.

The rearrangement uses TRBV10-1 and TRBJ1-5, with D tentatively TRBD1 (6 bases). Trimming shortened V by 0 bases and J by 4 bases, and 7 bases separated the two germline ends. Germline lookup yields CDR1 WNHNN and CDR2 SYGVQD (reference sequence). The CDR3 runs 14 residues. This CDR3 reads CASSESGANQPQHF. CDR3 nucleotide sequence: TGCGCCAGCAGTGAGTCGGGGGCAAATCAGCCCCAGCATTTT.

Only one count was recorded for this clone. V gene TRBV6-5 combines with J gene TRBJ1-2; TRBD1 is a possible D gene (5 bases). CDR3 size: 13 residues. Germline assignment: CDR1 MNHEY and CDR2 SVGAGI. Trimming shortened V by 4 bases and J by 1 base, and 7 bases separated the two germline ends. CDR3 sequence reads: CASSLQVNYGYTF. Written as DNA, the CDR3 is TGTGCCAGCAGTTTACAGGTTAACTATGGCTACACCTTC.

The chain recombines TRBV7-3 with TRBJ2-1; D remains unclear. This CDR3 is built from 13 residues. Germline V gene lookup returns CDR1 SGHTA and CDR2 FQGTGA. The V end was cut by 5 bases, the J end by 7 bases, with 12 bases between. DNA of the CDR3: TGTGCCAGCAGCCCCATAGTGCGGAATGAGCAGTTCTTC. Translated, it gives CASSPIVRNEQFF.

The rearrangement joins TRBV4-2 to TRBJ2-5; TRBD2 matches at 11 bases. The CDR3 contains 22 residues. J gave up 5 bases and V 2 bases, and 25 bases lay outside the gene matches. CDR1 is LGHNA, CDR2 YNFKEQ, per germline. CDR3 bases: TGTGCCAGCAGCCAACACGGGACTAGCGGTAGTAGCCACGTTCTTATGCCGGAGACCCAGTACTTC. The encoded protein is CASSQHGTSGSSHVLMPETQYF.

The chain carries TRBV12-3 or TRBV12-4 and TRBJ2-1, with D perhaps matching TRBD2 (6 bases). Between the trimmed V and J ends, which lost 4 bases and 9 bases, there was a span of 10 bases. The CDR3 has 12 residues. The CDR3 DNA follows: TGTGCCAGCAGTTGGGGGACTCCTGAGCAGTTCTTC. This gives the protein CASSWGTPEQFF.

This clone has just one count. A read error may produce the germline difference seen at one junction end. The chain carries TRBV7-7 and TRBJ2-3, with TRBD2 matching over 10 bases. Germline V CDR1 and CDR2: SSHAT, FNYEAQ (reference sequence). The CDR3 covers 15 residues. The CDR3 reads CASSKEAGGSDTQYF. The CDR3 region has the DNA TGTGCTAGCAGCAAGGAAGCGGGAGGGTCGGATACGCAGTATTTT.

This clone was counted only a few times. V and J are TRBV9 and TRBJ1-2, with D perhaps matching TRBD1 (5 bases). Germline assignment: CDR1 SGDLS and CDR2 YYNGEE. The CDR3 totals 16 residues. Deletions cut 1 base from V and 0 bases from J, with 13 bases between. CDR3 protein: CASSVFDRSSNYGYTF. The CDR3 DNA reads TGTGCCAGCAGCGTATTCGACAGATCGTCTAACTATGGCTACACCTTC.

V is TRBV5-1 and J is TRBJ1-4; 10 bases line up with TRBD1. V gave up 7 bases and J gave up 0 bases; unmatched junction bases: 9. This CDR3 has 17 amino acids. Germline loops: CDR1 SGHRS, CDR2 YFSETQ. CDR3 sequence (DNA): TGCGCCAGCGCAAACGGACAGGGGGTTTCAACTAATGAAAAACTGTTTTTT. It yields the protein CASANGQGVSTNEKLFF.

This clone showed up just once. The chain carries TRBV6-4 and TRBJ2-1; D is ambiguous. Trimming removed 3 bases from V and 7 bases from J, with 16 bases in between. Germline V gives CDR1 MRHNA, CDR2 SNTAGT. The CDR3 totals 15 residues. The CDR3 region is CASSDQTSPRNEQFF. CDR3 nucleotide sequence: TGTGCCAGCAGTGATCAGACTTCCCCGAGGAATGAGCAGTTCTTC.

The V and J genes are TRBV3-1 (or the pseudogene TRBV3-2) and TRBJ2-7, with 7 bases aligning to TRBD2. V shed 1 base, J shed 2 bases, and the junction held 5 bases outside the gene matches. The CDR3 length is 15 residues. CDR1 is LGHDT and CDR2 is YNNKEL in the germline V gene (reference sequence). The CDR3 spells CASSQGGLITYEQYF. CDR3 in DNA: TGTGCCAGCAGCCAAGGGGGACTAATCACCTACGAGCAGTACTTC.

The genes are TRBV7-2 and TRBJ2-7, with 9 bases aligning to TRBD1. Looked up from germline, CDR1 is SGHTA and CDR2 is FQGNSA. With 4 bases clipped from V and 5 bases from J, the junction kept 6 bases outside the gene matches. This CDR3 spans 14 amino acids. This chain's CDR3 is CASSSGTGSNEQYF. In nucleotides, the CDR3 is TGTGCCAGCAGCTCTGGGACAGGGAGCAACGAGCAGTACTTC. Full variable domain (rest looked up from reference TRBV7-2 and TRBJ2-7): GAGVSQSPSNKVTEKGKDVELRCDPISGHTALYWYRQSLGQGLEFLIYFQGNSAPDKSGLPSDRFSAERTGGSVSTLTIQRTQQEDSAVYLCASSSGTGSNEQYFGPGTRLTVT.

In the case of this clone: One end of the junction is discordant with germline, which a read error may explain. The rearrangement joins TRBV6-1 to TRBJ2-2; 9 nucleotides align to TRBD2. This CDR3 is 15 amino acids long. Germline V CDR1 and CDR2: MNHNS, SASEGT. The CDR3 protein is CASREAGGNTGELFF. DNA of the CDR3: TGTGCCAGCAGGGAAGCGGGAGGAAACACCGGGGAGCTGTTTTTT.

V and J are TRBV19 and TRBJ1-5; a possible D gene is TRBD1 (6 bases). The ends were cut back, 7 bases at V and 4 bases at J, with 14 bases in the middle. CDR1 is LNHDA, CDR2 SQIVND, per germline (reference sequence). The CDR3 extends over 14 amino acids. The chain's CDR3 is CASTEGQINQPQHF. The CDR3 DNA reads TGTGCCAGTACCGAAGGACAGATTAATCAGCCCCAGCATTTT.

V usage is TRBV9 and J usage is TRBJ2-1; 8 bases are a match to TRBD2. CDR3 length: 15 residues. V lost 4 bases, J lost 0 bases, and 3 bases stayed unmatched. CDR1 and CDR2 from the germline V gene are SGDLS and YYNGEE. This chain's CDR3 is CASSLGRGSYNEQFF. CDR3 DNA sequence: TGTGCCAGCAGCCTCGGGAGGGGCTCCTACAATGAGCAGTTCTTC.

The rearrangement joins TRBV25-1 to TRBJ1-6, with 11 positions matching TRBD1. The CDR3 loop spans 18 amino acids. The germline gives CDR1 MGHDK, CDR2 SYGVNS. The junction had 8 bases not matched to a gene; V was cut back by 4 bases and J by 3 bases. CDR3 sequence (DNA): TGTGCCAGCAGTGCCCGGGACAGGGGGTCTGGCTATAATTCACCCCTCCACTTT. This encodes CASSARDRGSGYNSPLHF.

The genes are TRBV2 and TRBJ2-5, with 10 bases matching TRBD1. CDR1 is SNHLY, CDR2 FYNNEI, per germline. This CDR3 has 15 residues. Trimming at V came to 6 bases and at J to 1 base, leaving 5 bases not matched to a gene. The CDR3 spells CASRDRGRTQETQYF. The CDR3 region has the DNA TGTGCCAGCAGAGACAGGGGGCGGACCCAAGAGACCCAGTACTTC.

The rearrangement joins TRBV27 to TRBJ2-7; 8 bases line up with TRBD1. The J segment lost 3 bases and the V segment lost 4 bases, leaving 5 bases of the junction unmatched. The CDR3 sequence is 14 residues long. CDR1 MNHEY and CDR2 SMNVEV come from the germline V gene (reference sequence). CDR3 residues: CASSSTGARYEQYF. For the CDR3, the DNA is TGTGCCAGCAGTTCGACAGGGGCCCGCTACGAGCAGTACTTC.